One T cell receptor beta chain is described in this entry. The antigen it binds to is not known. No qualities accompany the bases; no much larger clone lies one base away. Stable Graves' hyperthyroidism was defined as no progression to ophthalmopathy during 18 months of follow-up. Hyperthyroidism patients were aged 18 to 65 years and newly diagnosed, with disease duration of less than 2 months. Patients with uncontrolled infections, other autoimmune diseases, pregnancy or lactation were excluded. Diagnoses were based on clinical symptoms, serum thyroxine and TRAb, thyroid ultrasound and orbital computed tomography. PBMCs were isolated from 10 ml of fresh peripheral blood by Ficoll-Paque density gradient centrifugation. Trizol reagent was used to extract total RNA, and RNA quality was then checked on an Agilent 2100 Bioanalyzer. This entry belongs to a study of T cells in Graves' hyperthyroidism and ophthalmopathy (dated by TCRdb to between 2018 and 2021). Study-wide context: Peripheral blood samples were taken at the time of initial diagnosis, prior to any treatment. The roughly 90 discovery patients were divided at random into training and test sets in a 7:3 ratio. The paper describes TCR Vbeta CDR3 sequencing of 135 peripheral blood samples, made up of approximately 40 ophthalmopathy patients, roughly 75 hyperthyroidism patients and 17 progressor patients. An independent validation cohort of around 19 hyperthyroidism patients and about 15 patients who later progressed to ophthalmopathy tested prospective prediction of ophthalmopathy. The study also compared thyroid tissue and blood T-cell repertoires from about six Graves' hyperthyroidism patients. A discovery cohort of about a hundred patients, approximately 45 with Graves' ophthalmopathy and about 58 with stable Graves' hyperthyroidism, was used to find distinguishing TCR V-J signatures. After blood sampling, hyperthyroidism patients were treated with methimazole at a starting dose of 30 mg daily, and ophthalmopathy patients were treated with high-dose intravenous methylprednisolone.

Overall results and qualifications from the work: Sample size was not statistically predetermined, and investigators were not blinded to group allocation. Blood samples also contained most of the expanded thyroid clonotypes (frequency above 0.001), which suggests that blood repertoires may reflect thyroid immune responses. In validation, the model predicted progression to ophthalmopathy a median of 6.5 months before onset, with 70% to 71% sensitivity and roughly 79% specificity. Ophthalmopathy was separated from stable hyperthyroidism by a 13 V-J signature model, with around 88% sensitivity and roughly 81% specificity obtained in cross-validation and 80%/75% obtained in testing.

Amplification of TCR beta CDR3 regions was carried out from RNA transcripts. A first-round RT-PCR of the TCR CDR3 used the HTBI primer set with the Qiagen OneStep RT-PCR kit. A second multiplex PCR round built the libraries, followed by size selection and purification. Sequencing of the libraries was done on an Illumina HiSeq2000 using paired-end 100 bp reads. The paper's processing steps were these. SOAPnuke was used to process the raw data, throwing out any read that contained adapters or uncalled bases, had a mean Phred below 15, or lacked an exact constant-primer or identifier match. High-quality paired reads were merged using COPE v1.2.5, and each unique nucleotide sequence was defined as a clonotype. MiTCR v1.1 was used to align clonotypes to the IMGT TRBV, TRBD and TRBJ reference segments. The analysis was restricted to V-J combinations with a frequency above 0.0001, which together covered just over 99% of the repertoires. The TCS score was defined as F50 (clonal expansion) divided by E x V (chaos), with BLOSUM62-based TCRdist calculated between CDR3 peptides within each V-J. Welch's t-statistics and random forest reduced 450 to 600 V-J features to 10 to 15, which were used in a naive Bayes classifier (R e1071). TCRdb handled the public reads itself, with Q25 trimming in fastp and clone calling in MiXCR, and kept productive beta chains. One record per CDR3 amino acid sequence lists the most common genes and DNA. These V and J calls originate from TCRdb's pipeline instead of the authors' own analysis. A total of around 500,000 distinct CDR3 sequences appear in this sample, 14% of them only once. The biggest ten clones account for roughly 14% of the sample.

This TCR was sampled from a woman aged 40-49 years with Graves' hyperthyroidism. The sample taken for sequencing was blood.

The CDR3 amino acid sequence is: CASSLFGTGGGLGTQYF. The nucleotide sequence reads as follows: TGTGCCAGCAGTTTATTCGGGACAGGGGGCGGTCTCGGTACGCAGTATTTT. This sequence uses TRBV27 and TRBJ2-3, with TRBD1 matching 12 junction bases. CDR1 and CDR2, looked up from the germline V gene (reference sequence), are MNHEY and SMNVEV. Including the terminal cysteine and phenylalanine, the CDR3 comprises 17 residues. The CDR3 DNA has 51 bases and is translated from base 1. Trimmed from V: 1 base; trimmed from J: 8 bases; junction bases lacking a gene match: 10.